This T cell receptor (beta chain) was sequenced during a study of T cells after yellow fever vaccination. TCRdb passed the 5' RACE reads through MiXCR, listing each CDR3 protein once. The data show 610,000 or so distinct CDR3 sequences, 9% to 15% seen once. This clonotype was seen a few times. CDR3 length equals 15 residues. CDR1 and CDR2 (germline): KGHDR, SFDVKD. The junction had 5 bases not matched to a gene; V was cut back by 3 bases and J by 9 bases. This chain connects TRBV24-1 to TRBJ2-5, with 14 bases matching TRBD2. The TCR originated in a man aged 25 to 40 who received the YFV17D yellow fever vaccine. Sequencing used PBMCs, obtained on the day of the yellow fever booster vaccination. The CDR3 DNA reads TGTGCCACCAGTGATCCGGGACTAGCGGGAGCGCCCCAGTACTTC. Protein product: CATSDPGLAGAPQYF.